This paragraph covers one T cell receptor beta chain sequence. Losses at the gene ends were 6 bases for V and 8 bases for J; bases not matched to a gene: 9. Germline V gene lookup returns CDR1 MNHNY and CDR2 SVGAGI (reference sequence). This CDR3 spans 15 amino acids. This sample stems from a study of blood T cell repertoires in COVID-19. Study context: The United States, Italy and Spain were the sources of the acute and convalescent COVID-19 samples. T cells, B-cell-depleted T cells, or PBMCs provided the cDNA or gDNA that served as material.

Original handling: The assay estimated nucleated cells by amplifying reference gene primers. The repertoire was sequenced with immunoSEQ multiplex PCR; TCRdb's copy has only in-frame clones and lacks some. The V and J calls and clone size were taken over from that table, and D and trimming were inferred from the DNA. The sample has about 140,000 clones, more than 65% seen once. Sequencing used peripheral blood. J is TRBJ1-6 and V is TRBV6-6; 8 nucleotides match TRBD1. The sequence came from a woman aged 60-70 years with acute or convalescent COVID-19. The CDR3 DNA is TGTGCCAGCAGAGCTATGGACAGGGCGGATTCACCCCTCCACTTT. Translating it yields CASRAMDRADSPLHF.